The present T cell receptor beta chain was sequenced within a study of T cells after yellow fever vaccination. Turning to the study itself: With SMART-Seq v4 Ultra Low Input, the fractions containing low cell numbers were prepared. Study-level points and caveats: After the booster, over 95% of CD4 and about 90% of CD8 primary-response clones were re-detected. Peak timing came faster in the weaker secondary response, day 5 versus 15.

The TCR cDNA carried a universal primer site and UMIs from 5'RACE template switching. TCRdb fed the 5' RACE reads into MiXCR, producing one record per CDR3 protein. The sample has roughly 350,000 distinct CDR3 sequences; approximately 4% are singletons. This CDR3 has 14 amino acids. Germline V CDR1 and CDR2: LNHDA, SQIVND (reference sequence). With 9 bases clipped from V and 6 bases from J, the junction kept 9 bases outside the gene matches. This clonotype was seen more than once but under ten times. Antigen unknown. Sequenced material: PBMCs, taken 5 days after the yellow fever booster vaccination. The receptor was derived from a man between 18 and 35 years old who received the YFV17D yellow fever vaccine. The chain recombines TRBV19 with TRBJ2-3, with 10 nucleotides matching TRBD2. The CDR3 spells CASRKRGGLDTQYF. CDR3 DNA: TGTGCCAGCCGAAAGCGGGGGGGCCTGGATACGCAGTATTTT.